The present entry profiles one TCR beta chain with its context. Its antigen remains unidentified. With 5 bases clipped from V and 3 bases from J, the junction kept 20 bases outside the gene matches. The CDR3 runs 19 residues. Germline CDR1 SNHLY, CDR2 FYNNEI. These data originate in a study of cytomegalovirus exposure and HLA in healthy donors. Study results and limitations: In a later analysis, at a false discovery rate of 0.05, 15,000 to 20,000 TCR beta sequences matched HLA alleles. The classifier was said to identify cytomegalovirus status with high specificity and sensitivity.

Primers: 60 Vbeta forward and 13 Jbeta reverse. Measured with immunoSEQ multiplex PCR; TCRdb has only the in-frame clones, and not every one. The sample includes some 120,000 clones, around 80% of them seen just once. The TCR comes from a human donor in good health. The sample was PBMCs. V and J are TRBV2 and TRBJ1-2; 8 bases are shared with TRBD1. The CDR3 DNA reads as TGTGCCAGCAGTTACGAGGGATATTCGACAGGGGACGTGGACTATGGCTACACCTTC. Its translation: CASSYEGYSTGDVDYGYTF.